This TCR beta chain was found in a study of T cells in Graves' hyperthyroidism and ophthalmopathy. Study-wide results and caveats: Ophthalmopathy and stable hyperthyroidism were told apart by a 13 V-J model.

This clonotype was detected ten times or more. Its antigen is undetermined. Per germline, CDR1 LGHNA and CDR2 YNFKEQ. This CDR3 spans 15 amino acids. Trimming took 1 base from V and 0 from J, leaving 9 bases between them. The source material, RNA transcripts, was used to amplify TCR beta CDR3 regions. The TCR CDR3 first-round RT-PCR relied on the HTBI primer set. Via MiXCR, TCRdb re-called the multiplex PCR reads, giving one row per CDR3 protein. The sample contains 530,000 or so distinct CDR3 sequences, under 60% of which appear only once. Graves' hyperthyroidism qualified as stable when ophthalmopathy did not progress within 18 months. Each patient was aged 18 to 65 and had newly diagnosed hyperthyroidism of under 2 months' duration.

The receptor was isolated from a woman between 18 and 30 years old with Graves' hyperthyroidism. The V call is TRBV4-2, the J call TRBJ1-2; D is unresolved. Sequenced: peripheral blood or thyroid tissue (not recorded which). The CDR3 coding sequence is TGTGCCAGCAGCCAAGGGGAGATGGCTAACTATGGCTACACCTTC. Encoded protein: CASSQGEMANYGYTF.